This T cell receptor beta chain was sequenced during a study of blood T cell repertoires in COVID-19. The CDR3 loop spans 19 amino acids. The trim removed 4 bases at V and 4 bases at J, leaving 11 bases unmatched. From germline, CDR1 is SGHRS and CDR2 YFSETQ. Per the original data handling: Amplification of reference gene primers provided the estimated nucleated cell counts. The table came from immunoSEQ multiplex PCR; TCRdb's copy has only in-frame clones and leaves some out. V and J calls plus clone size are reproduced from that table; the DNA served to infer D and trimming. The sample holds around 120,000 clones, about 78% seen once.

The V and J genes are TRBV5-1 and TRBJ2-6; 13 bases are a match to TRBD2. The sequence was collected from a man aged 70 or older with acute or convalescent COVID-19. Sequenced sample: peripheral blood. CDR3 DNA: TGCGCCAGCAGCGGCGGACTAGCGGGGGCCCTAACAGGGGCCAACGTCCTGACTTTC. Residues: CASSGGLAGALTGANVLTF.